The present T cell receptor beta chain was sequenced within a study of T cell responses to AZD1222 COVID-19 vaccine. The overall study: Whether given at about 4 or about 12 weeks, second doses were pooled.

TCRdb's table, derived via immunoSEQ multiplex PCR, lists solely in-frame clones and lacks some. This sample has around 160,000 clones, with around 95% found just once. The CDR3 runs to 14 residues. Germline V gives CDR1 SQVTM, CDR2 ANQGSEA. J lost 0 bases, V lost 8 bases, and 1 base had no gene match. Whole-study findings and limits: The study reported that nearly half of spike-specific TCRs target unmutated variant regions. Clonal diversity was possibly underestimated, and white British individuals and females predominated among donors. Repertoires were collected only later (after the peak T cell response had occurred).

As to this clone: The antigen remains undetermined.

The sequencing used peripheral blood, collected on day 0 of AZD1222 vaccination. The source of this sequence is an adult in good health. The rearrangement uses TRBV29-1 and TRBJ2-6; 10 bases match TRBD2. CDR3 coding DNA: TGCAGCACTAGCGGGGCCTCTGGGGCCAACGTCCTGACTTTC. It specifies CSTSGASGANVLTF.